The next 16 T cell receptor beta chains were all read from a single sample in a study of T-cell memory formation after mild COVID-19. TCRdb fed the 5' RACE reads into MiXCR, producing one record per CDR3 protein. The repertoire consists of 360,000 or so distinct CDR3 sequences, with 25% to 30% occurring once and the leading ten covering approximately 13%. Sequencing was carried out using PBMCs or a T cell subset sorted from them (not recorded which). Every receptor here comes from an adult woman who had mild COVID-19 (a few samples of this study predate the infection). Cell type and time point are not known.

The genes are TRBV7-9 and TRBJ1-3, with a possible D match to TRBD1 (5 bases). V was shortened by 7 bases and J by 2 bases, with 9 bases between the two germline ends. This CDR3 spans 13 amino acids. In germline, CDR1 is SEHNR, CDR2 FQNEAQ (reference sequence). In DNA form, the CDR3 reads TGTGCCAGCACCCGGGGGGCTGGAAACACCATATATTTT. Protein product: CASTRGAGNTIYF.

This sequence joins TRBV5-6 and TRBJ2-5; D ambiguous. Trimming removed 7 bases at V and 4 bases at J, with 23 bases between. The CDR3 runs to 16 residues. Per germline, CDR1 SGHDT and CDR2 YYEEEE. CDR3: CASSPLDRRIRETQYF. The CDR3 coding sequence is TGTGCCAGCTCTCCGTTAGACCGACGGATCCGAGAGACCCAGTACTTC.

J is TRBJ2-1 and V is TRBV7-8; the D gene is possibly TRBD2 (6 bases). Germline V lookup: CDR1 SGHVS, CDR2 FQNEAQ. With 5 bases removed from V and 4 bases from J, the gap between germline ends came to 15 bases. This CDR3 region has 15 residues. In nucleotides, the CDR3 is TGTGCCAGCAGCCCCACGGGGGTGACTTACAATGAGCAGTTCTTC. This translates into CASSPTGVTYNEQFF.

J is TRBJ2-3 and V is TRBV15, with 7 bases aligning to TRBD1. Germline lookup yields CDR1 LNHNV and CDR2 YYDKDF (reference sequence). This CDR3 region has 13 residues. Unmatched junction bases numbered 1, after V lost 0 bases and J lost 7 bases. DNA of the CDR3: TGTGCCACCAGCAGAGACAGGGGGAATACGCAGTATTTT. It translates to CATSRDRGNTQYF. The full variable domain, with the rest looked up from reference TRBV15 and TRBJ2-3, is DAMVIQNPRYQVTQFGKPVTLSCSQTLNHNVMYWYQQKSSQAPKLLFHYYDKDFNNEADTPDNFQSRRPNTSFCFLDIRSPGLGDTAMYLCATSRDRGNTQYFGPGTRLTVL.

This chain links TRBV12-3 or TRBV12-4 with TRBJ2-3; 8 nucleotides agree with TRBD2. The CDR3 covers 21 residues. J gave up 0 bases and V 6 bases, and 23 bases lay outside the gene matches. In nucleotides, the CDR3 is TGTGCCAGCAGCCGTGGTATCGATTGGGCGGGGGGTATTATTAGCACAGATACGCAGTATTTT. As protein: CASSRGIDWAGGIISTDTQYF.

V and J are TRBV12-3 or TRBV12-4 and TRBJ1-2; tentative D call: TRBD1 (6 bases). V dropped 4 bases and J dropped 4 bases, with 10 bases sitting between them. CDR3 length: 13 residues. CDR3: CASSSDSRYGYTF. CDR3 nucleotide sequence: TGTGCCAGCAGTTCGGACAGTCGCTATGGCTACACCTTC.

The V call is TRBV10-3, the J call TRBJ2-7; 8 bases are a match to TRBD1. The CDR3 runs 12 residues. Germline assignment: CDR1 ENHRY and CDR2 SYGVKD. The V segment lost 10 bases and the J segment 1 base; nucleotides outside the gene matches: 3. This CDR3 reads CANGDRSYEQYF. The CDR3 nucleotides read TGTGCCAACGGGGACAGGTCCTACGAGCAGTACTTC.

The V call is TRBV12-3 or TRBV12-4, the J call TRBJ1-3; D is ambiguous. The V gene lost 3 bases and the J gene lost 4 bases, with 10 bases spanning the gap. This CDR3 has 14 amino acids. CDR3 coding DNA: TGTGCCAGCAGTTTGATTGAAGGGGGAAACACCATATATTTT. It is translated as CASSLIEGGNTIYF.

A few counts support this clonotype. The chain couples TRBV10-3 to TRBJ2-7; TRBD2 agrees at 13 bases. Germline V CDR1 and CDR2: ENHRY, SYGVKD. V lost 9 bases to trimming and J lost 2 bases; unmatched junction nucleotides: 4. This CDR3 region has 14 residues. The CDR3 bases are TGTGCCATTCAACTAGCGGGGGGGCCCTACGAGCAGTACTTC. This sequence encodes CAIQLAGGPYEQYF.

This rearrangement joins TRBV24-1 to TRBJ2-2; D is unresolved. The germline CDR1 and CDR2 sequences are KGHDR and SFDVKD. This CDR3 contains 14 residues. V was trimmed by 2 bases and J by 4 bases, leaving 7 bases between them. CDR3 sequence reads: CATSDSWPTGELFF. CDR3 coding DNA: TGTGCCACCAGTGATTCGTGGCCCACCGGGGAGCTGTTTTTT.

The gene calls are TRBV7-6 and TRBJ2-5; D perhaps matches TRBD2 (6 bases). Germline assignment: CDR1 SGHVS and CDR2 FNYEAQ. The V gene lost 5 bases and the J gene lost 2 bases, with 15 bases spanning the gap. The CDR3 contains 15 residues. CDR3 sequence reads: CASSHTGEGQETQYF. DNA for the CDR3: TGTGCCAGCAGCCATACGGGAGAGGGGCAAGAGACCCAGTACTTC.

Written as DNA, the CDR3 is TGTGCCAGCAGTTACCGGGAGAAGTACTACGAGCAGTACTTC. Protein sequence: CASSYREKYYEQYF. This chain uses TRBV6-2 or TRBV6-3 with TRBJ2-7, with D possibly matching TRBD2 (6 bases). The V and J ends lost 2 bases and 3 bases respectively, with 11 bases between them. The CDR3 is made up of 14 amino acids. Germline lookup yields CDR1 MNHEY and CDR2 SVGEGT.

The rearrangement links TRBV9 to TRBJ1-2; D remains ambiguous. From germline, CDR1 is SGDLS and CDR2 YYNGEE. The CDR3 totals 15 residues. Deletions cut 0 bases from V and 4 bases from J, with 13 bases between. In DNA, the CDR3 is TGTGCCAGCAGCGTAGAGTCAGCGGCTGGCTATGGCTACACCTTC. It codes for CASSVESAAGYGYTF. The complete variable domain, with remaining parts taken from reference TRBV9 and TRBJ1-2, reads DSGVTQTPKHLITATGQRVTLRCSPRSGDLSVYWYQQSLDQGLQFLIQYYNGEERAKGNILERFSAQQFPDLHSELNLSSLELGDSALYFCASSVESAAGYGYTFGSGTRLTVV.

This clonotype was detected only a few times. This chain connects TRBV20-1 to TRBJ1-1; 8 bases agree with TRBD1. Per the germline V gene, CDR1 is DFQATT and CDR2 is SNEGSKA (reference sequence). The CDR3 has 16 residues. Trimming cost V 8 bases and J 7 bases; bases outside gene matches: 21. CDR3 sequence: CSPLKIIRQGAVEAFF. The DNA for the CDR3 is TGCAGTCCGCTCAAAATAATCCGGCAGGGGGCGGTTGAAGCTTTCTTT.

This clonotype appeared a single time. CDR3 loop: CATSDPRESPNEQYF. The CDR3 DNA reads TGTGCCACCAGTGACCCGAGGGAGTCTCCCAACGAGCAGTACTTC. This chain joins TRBV24-1 and TRBJ2-7; tentative D call: TRBD2 (5 bases). Trimming removed 4 bases from V and 5 bases from J, with 17 bases in between. Germline loops: CDR1 KGHDR, CDR2 SFDVKD. The length of the CDR3 is 15 residues.

In its sample, this clonotype was seen a few times. The chain has TRBV9 and TRBJ2-7; D is perhaps TRBD1 (5 bases). Germline loops: CDR1 SGDLS, CDR2 YYNGEE. The CDR3 is made up of 15 amino acids. The V end lost 0 bases, the J end lost 3 bases, and 13 bases lay between the germline ends. DNA of the CDR3: TGTGCCAGCAGCGTAGCAGAAGGGGCAGTCTACGAGCAGTACTTC. This translates into CASSVAEGAVYEQYF.